This T cell receptor beta chain was observed in a study of CD8+ T cells in alopecia areata. Study in general: Tofacitinib ran 6 to 18 months, followed by 6 months off drug. Study conclusions and caveats: Researchers report lesional scalp, most notably alopecia totalis/universalis, outstripped normal scalp in clonality.

To note about this clone: As yet, its antigen is unknown.

Extracted RNA was reverse transcribed, and the resulting cDNA served as sequencing template. Repertoires were generated with immunoSEQ multiplex PCR, while TCRdb's copy carries only in-frame clones and drops some. The sample has hundreds of thousands of clones, about two thirds seen once. Trimming took 6 bases from V and 3 from J, leaving 11 bases between them. The CDR3 loop spans 14 amino acids. The germline gives CDR1 MNHNS, CDR2 SASEGT. This specimen consisted of CD4+ T cells sorted from blood, obtained at week 0. The chain employs TRBV6-1 and TRBJ2-2; weak D call: TRBD1 (6 bases). The clonotype originates from a human donor with alopecia areata. This CDR3 is CASRLDSYTGELFF. The CDR3, as DNA: TGTGCCAGCAGACTGGACAGTTACACCGGGGAGCTGTTTTTT.